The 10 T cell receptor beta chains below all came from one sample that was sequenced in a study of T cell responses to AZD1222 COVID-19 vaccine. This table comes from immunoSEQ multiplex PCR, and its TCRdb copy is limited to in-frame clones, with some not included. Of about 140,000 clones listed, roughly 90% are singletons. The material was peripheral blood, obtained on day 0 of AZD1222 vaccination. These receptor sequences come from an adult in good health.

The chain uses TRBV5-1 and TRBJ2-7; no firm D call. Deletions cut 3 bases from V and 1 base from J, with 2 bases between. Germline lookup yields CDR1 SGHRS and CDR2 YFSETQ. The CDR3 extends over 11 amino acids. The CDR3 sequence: CASSSSYEQYF. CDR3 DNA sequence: TGCGCCAGCAGCTCGTCCTACGAGCAGTACTTC.

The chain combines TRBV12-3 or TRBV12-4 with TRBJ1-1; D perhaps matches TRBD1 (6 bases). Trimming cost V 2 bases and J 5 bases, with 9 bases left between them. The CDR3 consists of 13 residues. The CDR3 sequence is CASSLPGVTEAFF. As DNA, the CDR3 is TGTGCCAGCAGTTTACCAGGGGTGACTGAAGCTTTCTTT.

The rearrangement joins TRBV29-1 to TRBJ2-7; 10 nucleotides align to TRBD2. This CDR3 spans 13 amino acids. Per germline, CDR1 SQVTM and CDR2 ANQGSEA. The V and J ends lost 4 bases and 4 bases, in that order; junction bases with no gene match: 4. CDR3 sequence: CSVGASGSYEQYF. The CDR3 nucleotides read TGCAGCGTTGGGGCTAGCGGGAGTTACGAGCAGTACTTC.

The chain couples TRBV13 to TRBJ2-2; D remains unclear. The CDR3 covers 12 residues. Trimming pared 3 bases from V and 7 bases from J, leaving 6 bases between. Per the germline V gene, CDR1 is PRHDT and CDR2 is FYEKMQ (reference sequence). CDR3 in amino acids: CASSLKGGELFF. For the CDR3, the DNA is TGTGCCAGCAGCTTGAAGGGCGGGGAGCTGTTTTTT.

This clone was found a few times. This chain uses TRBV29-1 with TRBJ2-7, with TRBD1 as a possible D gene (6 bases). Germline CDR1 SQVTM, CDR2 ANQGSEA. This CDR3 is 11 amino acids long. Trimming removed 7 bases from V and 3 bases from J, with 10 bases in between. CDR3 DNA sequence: TGCAGCGGACGGACAGACTACGAGCAGTACTTC. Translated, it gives CSGRTDYEQYF.

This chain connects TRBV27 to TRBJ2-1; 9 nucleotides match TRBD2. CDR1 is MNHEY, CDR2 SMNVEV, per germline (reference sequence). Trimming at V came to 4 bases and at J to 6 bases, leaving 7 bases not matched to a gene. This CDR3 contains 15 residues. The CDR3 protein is CASSWRREGSNEQFF. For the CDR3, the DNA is TGTGCCAGCAGTTGGCGGCGGGAGGGGAGCAATGAGCAGTTCTTC.

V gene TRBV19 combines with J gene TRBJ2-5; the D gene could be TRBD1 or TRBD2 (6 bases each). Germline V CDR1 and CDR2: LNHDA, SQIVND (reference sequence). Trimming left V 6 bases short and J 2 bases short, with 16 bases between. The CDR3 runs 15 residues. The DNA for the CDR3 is TGTGCCAGTAGCACACGGGGGCAGGTTCAAGAGACCCAGTACTTC. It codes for CASSTRGQVQETQYF.

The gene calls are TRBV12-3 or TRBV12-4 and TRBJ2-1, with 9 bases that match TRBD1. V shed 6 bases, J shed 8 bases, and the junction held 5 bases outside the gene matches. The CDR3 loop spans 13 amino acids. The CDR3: CASRRQGGHEQFF. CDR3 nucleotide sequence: TGTGCCAGCAGACGACAGGGGGGGCATGAGCAGTTCTTC.

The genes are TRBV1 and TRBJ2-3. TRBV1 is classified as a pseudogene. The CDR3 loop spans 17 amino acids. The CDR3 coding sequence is TGCACCAGCAGCCAAGATCGAGAGAAGTCGGCCACAGATACGCAGTATTTT. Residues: CTSSQDREKSATDTQYF.

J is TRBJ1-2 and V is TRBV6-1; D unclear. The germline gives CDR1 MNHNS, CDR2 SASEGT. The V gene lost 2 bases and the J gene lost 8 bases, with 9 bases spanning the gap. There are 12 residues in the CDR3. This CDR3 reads CASSETLVGYTF. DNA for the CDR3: TGTGCCAGCAGTGAAACTTTGGTGGGCTACACCTTC.